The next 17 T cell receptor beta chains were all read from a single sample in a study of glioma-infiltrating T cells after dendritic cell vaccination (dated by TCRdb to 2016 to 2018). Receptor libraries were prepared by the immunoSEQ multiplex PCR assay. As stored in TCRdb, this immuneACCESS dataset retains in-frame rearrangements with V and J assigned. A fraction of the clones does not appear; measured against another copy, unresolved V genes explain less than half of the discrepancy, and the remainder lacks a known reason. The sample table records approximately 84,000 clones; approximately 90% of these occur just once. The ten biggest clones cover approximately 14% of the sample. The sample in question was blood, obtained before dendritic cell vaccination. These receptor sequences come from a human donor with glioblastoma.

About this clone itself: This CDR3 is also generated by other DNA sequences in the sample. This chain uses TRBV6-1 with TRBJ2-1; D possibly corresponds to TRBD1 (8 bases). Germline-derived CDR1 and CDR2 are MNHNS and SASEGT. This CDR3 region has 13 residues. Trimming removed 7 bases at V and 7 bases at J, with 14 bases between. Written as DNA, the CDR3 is TGTGCCAGCAACAGGGGGGACTATAATGAGCAGTTCTTC. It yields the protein CASNRGDYNEQFF.

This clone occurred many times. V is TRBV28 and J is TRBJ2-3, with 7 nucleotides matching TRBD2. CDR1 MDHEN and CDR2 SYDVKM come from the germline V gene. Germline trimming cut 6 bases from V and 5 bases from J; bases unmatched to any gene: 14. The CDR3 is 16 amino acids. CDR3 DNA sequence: TGTGCCAGCAGCCTGCGCTGGGTAGCGGGTGTAGATACGCAGTATTTT. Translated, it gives CASSLRWVAGVDTQYF.

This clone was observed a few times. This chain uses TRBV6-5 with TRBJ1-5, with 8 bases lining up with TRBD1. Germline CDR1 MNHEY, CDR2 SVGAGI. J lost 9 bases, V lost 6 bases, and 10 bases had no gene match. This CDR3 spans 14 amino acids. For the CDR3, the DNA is TGTGCCAGCAGCCCTGGACAGGGACCTTTGCCCCAGCATTTT. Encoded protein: CASSPGQGPLPQHF.

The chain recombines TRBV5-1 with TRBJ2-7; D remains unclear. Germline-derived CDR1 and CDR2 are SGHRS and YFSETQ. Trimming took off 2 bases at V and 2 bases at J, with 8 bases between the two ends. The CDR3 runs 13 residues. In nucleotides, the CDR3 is TGCGCCAGCAGCTTAACAGTAGCCTACGAGCAGTACTTC. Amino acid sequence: CASSLTVAYEQYF.

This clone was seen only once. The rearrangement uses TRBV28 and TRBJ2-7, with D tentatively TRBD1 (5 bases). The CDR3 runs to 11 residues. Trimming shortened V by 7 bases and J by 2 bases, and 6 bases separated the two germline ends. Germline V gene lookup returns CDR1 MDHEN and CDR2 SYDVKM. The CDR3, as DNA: TGTGCCAGCATGGGGCCCTACGAGCAGTACTTC. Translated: CASMGPYEQYF.

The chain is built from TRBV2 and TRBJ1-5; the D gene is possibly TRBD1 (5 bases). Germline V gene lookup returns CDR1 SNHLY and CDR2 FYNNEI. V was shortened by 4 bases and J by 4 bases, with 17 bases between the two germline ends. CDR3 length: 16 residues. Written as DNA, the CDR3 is TGTGCCAGCAGTGCGGTTGGGGGGAAATTAAATCAGCCCCAGCATTTT. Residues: CASSAVGGKLNQPQHF.

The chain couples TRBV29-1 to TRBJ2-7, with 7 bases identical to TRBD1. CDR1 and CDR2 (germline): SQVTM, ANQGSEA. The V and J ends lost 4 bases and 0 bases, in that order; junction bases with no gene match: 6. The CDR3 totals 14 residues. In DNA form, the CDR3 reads TGCAGCGTTGGGGTCGGGACAGCCTCCTACGAGCAGTACTTC. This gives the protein CSVGVGTASYEQYF.

The CDR3 spells CASSELSTDTQYF. The CDR3 coding sequence is TGTGCCAGCAGTGAACTCAGCACAGATACGCAGTATTTT. This chain links TRBV6-4 with TRBJ2-3; D unclear. The CDR3 is made up of 13 amino acids. Trimming took 3 bases from V and 0 from J, leaving 4 bases between them. Germline CDR1 MRHNA, CDR2 SNTAGT.

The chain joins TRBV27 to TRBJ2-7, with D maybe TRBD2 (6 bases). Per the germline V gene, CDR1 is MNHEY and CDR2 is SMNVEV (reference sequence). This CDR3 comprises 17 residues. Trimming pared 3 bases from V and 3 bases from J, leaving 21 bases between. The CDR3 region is CASSFRVEGGMNYEQYF. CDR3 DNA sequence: TGTGCCAGCAGTTTTCGCGTTGAGGGAGGCATGAACTACGAGCAGTACTTC.

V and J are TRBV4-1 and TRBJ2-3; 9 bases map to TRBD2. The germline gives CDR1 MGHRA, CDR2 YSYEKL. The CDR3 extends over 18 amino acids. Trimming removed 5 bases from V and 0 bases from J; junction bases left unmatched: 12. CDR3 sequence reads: CASSAAGTSFPSTDTQYF. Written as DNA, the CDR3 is TGCGCCAGCAGCGCCGCGGGGACTAGCTTTCCTAGCACAGATACGCAGTATTTT.

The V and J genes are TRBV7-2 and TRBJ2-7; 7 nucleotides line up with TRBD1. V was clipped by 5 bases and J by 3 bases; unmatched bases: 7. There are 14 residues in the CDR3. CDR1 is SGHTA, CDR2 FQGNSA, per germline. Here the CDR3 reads CASSTGQKDYEQYF. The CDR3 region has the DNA TGTGCCAGCAGCACGGGACAGAAAGACTACGAGCAGTACTTC.

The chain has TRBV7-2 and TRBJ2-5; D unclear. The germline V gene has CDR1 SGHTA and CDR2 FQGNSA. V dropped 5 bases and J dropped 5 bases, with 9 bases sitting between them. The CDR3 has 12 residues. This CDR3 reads CASSPKLETQYF. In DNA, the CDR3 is TGTGCCAGCAGCCCCAAGCTTGAGACCCAGTACTTC.

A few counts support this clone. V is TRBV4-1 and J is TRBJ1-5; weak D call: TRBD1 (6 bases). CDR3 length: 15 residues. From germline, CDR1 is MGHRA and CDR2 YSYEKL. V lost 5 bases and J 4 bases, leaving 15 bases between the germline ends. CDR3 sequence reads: CASSSADSRNQPQHF. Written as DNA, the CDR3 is TGCGCCAGCAGCAGCGCGGACAGTAGAAATCAGCCCCAGCATTTT.

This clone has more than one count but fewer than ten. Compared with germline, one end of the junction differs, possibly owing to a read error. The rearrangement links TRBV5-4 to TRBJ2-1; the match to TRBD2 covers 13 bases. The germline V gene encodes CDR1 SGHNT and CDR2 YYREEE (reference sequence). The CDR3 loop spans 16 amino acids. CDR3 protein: CASSQGLAGDYNEQFF. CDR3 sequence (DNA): TGCGCCAGCAGCCAAGGACTAGCGGGGGACTACAATGAGCAGTTCTTC.

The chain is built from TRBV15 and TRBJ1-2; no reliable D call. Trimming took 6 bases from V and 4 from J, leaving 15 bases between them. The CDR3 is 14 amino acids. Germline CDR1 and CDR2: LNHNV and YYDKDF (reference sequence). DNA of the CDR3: TGTGCCACCAGGCCGAGTGCAGGCCTCTATGGCTACACCTTC. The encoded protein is CATRPSAGLYGYTF.

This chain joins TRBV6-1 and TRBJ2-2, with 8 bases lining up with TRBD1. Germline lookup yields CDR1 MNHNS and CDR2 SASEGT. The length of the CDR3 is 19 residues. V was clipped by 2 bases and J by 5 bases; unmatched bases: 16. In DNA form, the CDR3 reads TGTGCCAGCAGTGAAAAGTGGGGCAGGGGGCAACTATGGACCGGGGAGCTGTTTTTT. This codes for CASSEKWGRGQLWTGELFF.

CDR3 in amino acids: CASSILESQPQHF. The CDR3 DNA reads TGTGCCAGTAGTATATTGGAGTCACAGCCCCAGCATTTT. The chain joins TRBV19 to TRBJ1-5; D gene ambiguous. The germline V gene encodes CDR1 LNHDA and CDR2 SQIVND (reference sequence). The CDR3 totals 13 residues. V was clipped by 2 bases and J by 7 bases, with 9 bases between them.